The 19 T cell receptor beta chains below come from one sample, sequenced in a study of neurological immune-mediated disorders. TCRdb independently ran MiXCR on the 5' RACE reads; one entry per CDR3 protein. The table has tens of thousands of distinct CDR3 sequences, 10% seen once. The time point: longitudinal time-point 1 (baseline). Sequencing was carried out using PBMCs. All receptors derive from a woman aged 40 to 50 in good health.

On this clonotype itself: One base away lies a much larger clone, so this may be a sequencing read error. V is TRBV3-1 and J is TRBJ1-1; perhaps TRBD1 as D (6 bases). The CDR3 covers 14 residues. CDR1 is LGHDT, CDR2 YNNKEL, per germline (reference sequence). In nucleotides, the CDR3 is TGTACCAGCACTCCCTTTGGGGGCGACACTGAAGCTTTCTTT. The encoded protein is CTSTPFGGDTEAFF.

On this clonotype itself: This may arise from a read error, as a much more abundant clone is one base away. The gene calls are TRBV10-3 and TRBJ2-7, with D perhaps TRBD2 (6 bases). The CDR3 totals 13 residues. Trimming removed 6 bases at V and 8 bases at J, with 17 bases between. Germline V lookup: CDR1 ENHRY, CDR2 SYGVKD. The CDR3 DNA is TGTGCCATCAGCGCGGGACTCGGATACAAGCAGTACTTC. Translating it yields CAISAGLGYKQYF.

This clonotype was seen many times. The CDR3 nucleotides read TGTGCCAGCAGCATAGGGGTAGGATTCAAATACGAGCAGTACTTC. Amino acids: CASSIGVGFKYEQYF. The genes are TRBV11-2 and TRBJ2-7; TRBD1 might be the D (5 bases). V lost 5 bases and J 4 bases, leaving 18 bases between the germline ends. The length of the CDR3 is 15 residues. Germline V gene data show CDR1 as SGHAT and CDR2 as FQNNGV.

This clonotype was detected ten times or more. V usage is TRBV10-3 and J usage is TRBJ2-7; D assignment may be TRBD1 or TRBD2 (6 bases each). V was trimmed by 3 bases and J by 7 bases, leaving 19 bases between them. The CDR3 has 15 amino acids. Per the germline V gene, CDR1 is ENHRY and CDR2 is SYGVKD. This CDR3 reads CAISDVGGYTREQYF. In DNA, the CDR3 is TGTGCCATCAGTGATGTGGGGGGCTACACCCGGGAGCAGTACTTC.

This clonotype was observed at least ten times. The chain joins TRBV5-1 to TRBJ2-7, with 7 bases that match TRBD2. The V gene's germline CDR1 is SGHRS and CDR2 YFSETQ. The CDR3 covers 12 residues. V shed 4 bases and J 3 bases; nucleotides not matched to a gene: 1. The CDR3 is CASSGGGYEQYF. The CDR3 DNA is TGCGCCAGCAGCGGCGGGGGCTACGAGCAGTACTTC.

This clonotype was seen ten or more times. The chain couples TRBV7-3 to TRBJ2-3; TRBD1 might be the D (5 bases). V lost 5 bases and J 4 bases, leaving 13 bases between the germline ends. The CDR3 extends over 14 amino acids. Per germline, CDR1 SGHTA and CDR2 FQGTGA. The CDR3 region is CASSPKQVSDTQYF. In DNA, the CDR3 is TGTGCCAGCAGCCCGAAACAGGTTTCAGATACGCAGTATTTT.

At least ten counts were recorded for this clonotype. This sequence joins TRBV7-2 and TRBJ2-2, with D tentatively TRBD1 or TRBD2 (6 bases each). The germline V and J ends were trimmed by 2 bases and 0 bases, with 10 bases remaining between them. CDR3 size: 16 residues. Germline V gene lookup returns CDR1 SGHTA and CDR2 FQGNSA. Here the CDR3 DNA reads TGTGCCAGCAGCTTACGGAGGGGGGCGAACACCGGGGAGCTGTTTTTT. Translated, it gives CASSLRRGANTGELFF.

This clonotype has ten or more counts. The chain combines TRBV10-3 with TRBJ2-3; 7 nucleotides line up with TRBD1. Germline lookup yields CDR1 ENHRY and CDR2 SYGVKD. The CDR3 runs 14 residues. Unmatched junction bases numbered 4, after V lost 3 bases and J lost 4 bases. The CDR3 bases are TGTGCCATCAGTGACAGGGGGAGCGCAGATACGCAGTATTTT. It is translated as CAISDRGSADTQYF.

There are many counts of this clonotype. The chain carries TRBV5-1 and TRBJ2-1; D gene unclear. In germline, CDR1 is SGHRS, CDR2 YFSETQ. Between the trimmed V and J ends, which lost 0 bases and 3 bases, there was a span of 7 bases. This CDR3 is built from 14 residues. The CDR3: CASSLESIYNEQFF. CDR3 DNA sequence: TGCGCCAGCAGCTTGGAGAGCATCTACAATGAGCAGTTCTTC.

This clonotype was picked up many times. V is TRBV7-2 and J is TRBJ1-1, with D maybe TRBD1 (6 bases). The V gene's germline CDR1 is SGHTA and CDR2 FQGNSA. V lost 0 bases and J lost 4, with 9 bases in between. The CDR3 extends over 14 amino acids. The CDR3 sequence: CASSLAQGRTEAFF. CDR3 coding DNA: TGTGCCAGCAGCTTAGCCCAGGGGCGCACTGAAGCTTTCTTT.

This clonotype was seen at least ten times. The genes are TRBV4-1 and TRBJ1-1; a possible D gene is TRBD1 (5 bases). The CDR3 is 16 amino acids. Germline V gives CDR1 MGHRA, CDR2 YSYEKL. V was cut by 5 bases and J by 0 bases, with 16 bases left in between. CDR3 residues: CASSSSGGSMNTEAFF. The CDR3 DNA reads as TGCGCCAGCAGCAGTTCGGGGGGGTCAATGAACACTGAAGCTTTCTTT.

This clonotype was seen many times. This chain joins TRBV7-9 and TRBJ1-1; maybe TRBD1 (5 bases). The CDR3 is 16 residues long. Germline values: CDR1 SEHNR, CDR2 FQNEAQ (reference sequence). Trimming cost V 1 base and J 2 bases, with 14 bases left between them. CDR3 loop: CASSLVGVWGNTEAFF. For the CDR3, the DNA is TGTGCCAGCAGCTTAGTCGGGGTGTGGGGCAACACTGAAGCTTTCTTT.

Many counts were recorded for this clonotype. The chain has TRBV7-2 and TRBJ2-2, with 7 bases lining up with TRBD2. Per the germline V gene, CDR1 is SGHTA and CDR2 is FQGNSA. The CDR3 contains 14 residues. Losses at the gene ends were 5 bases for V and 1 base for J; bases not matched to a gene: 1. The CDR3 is CASSPSGNTGELFF. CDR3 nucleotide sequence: TGTGCCAGCAGCCCTAGCGGGAACACCGGGGAGCTGTTTTTT.

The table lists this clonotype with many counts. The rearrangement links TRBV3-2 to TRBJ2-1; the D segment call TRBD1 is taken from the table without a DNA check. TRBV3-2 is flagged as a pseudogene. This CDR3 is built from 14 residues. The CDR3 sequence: CASNLRTGYNEQFF. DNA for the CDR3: TGTGCCAGCAATCTCCGGACGGGATACAATGAGCAGTTCTTC.

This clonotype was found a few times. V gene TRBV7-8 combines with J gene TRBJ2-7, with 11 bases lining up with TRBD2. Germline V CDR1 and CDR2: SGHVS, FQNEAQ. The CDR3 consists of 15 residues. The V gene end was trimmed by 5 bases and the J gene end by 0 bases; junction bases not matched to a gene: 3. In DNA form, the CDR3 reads TGTGCCAGCAGCCCTAGCGGGAGGAGCTCCTACGAGCAGTACTTC. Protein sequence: CASSPSGRSSYEQYF.

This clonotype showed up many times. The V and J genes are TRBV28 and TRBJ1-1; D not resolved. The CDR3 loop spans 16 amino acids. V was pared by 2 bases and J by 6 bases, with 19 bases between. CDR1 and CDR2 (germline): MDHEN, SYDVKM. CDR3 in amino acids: CASSLLSAGLIAEAFF. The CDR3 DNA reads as TGTGCCAGCAGTTTACTTTCGGCAGGATTGATAGCTGAAGCTTTCTTT.

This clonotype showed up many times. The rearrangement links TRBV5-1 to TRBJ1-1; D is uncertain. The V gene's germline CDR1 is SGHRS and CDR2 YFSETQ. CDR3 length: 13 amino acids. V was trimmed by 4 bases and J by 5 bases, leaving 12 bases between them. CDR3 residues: CASSPSFGTEAFF. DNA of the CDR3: TGCGCCAGCAGCCCGTCCTTTGGGACTGAAGCTTTCTTT. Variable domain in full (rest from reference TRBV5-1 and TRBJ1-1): KAGVTQTPRYLIKTRGQQVTLSCSPISGHRSVSWYQQTPGQGLQFLFEYFSETQRNKGNFPGRFSGRQFSNSRSEMNVSTLELGDSALYLCASSPSFGTEAFFGQGTRLTVV.

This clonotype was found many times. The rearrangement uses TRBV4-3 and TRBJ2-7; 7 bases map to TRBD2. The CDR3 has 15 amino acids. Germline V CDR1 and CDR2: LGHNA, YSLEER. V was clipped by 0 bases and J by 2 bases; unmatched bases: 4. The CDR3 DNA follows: TGCGCCAGCAGCCAAGATCCGGCGGGAGCCTACGAGCAGTACTTC. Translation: CASSQDPAGAYEQYF.

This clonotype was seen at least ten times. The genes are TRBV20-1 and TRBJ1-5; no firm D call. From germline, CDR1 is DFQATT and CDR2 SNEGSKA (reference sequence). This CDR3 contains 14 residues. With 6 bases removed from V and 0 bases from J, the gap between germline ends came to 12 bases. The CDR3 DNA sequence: TGCAGTGCCGCCACCCCCGGTAGCAATCAGCCCCAGCATTTT. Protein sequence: CSAATPGSNQPQHF.